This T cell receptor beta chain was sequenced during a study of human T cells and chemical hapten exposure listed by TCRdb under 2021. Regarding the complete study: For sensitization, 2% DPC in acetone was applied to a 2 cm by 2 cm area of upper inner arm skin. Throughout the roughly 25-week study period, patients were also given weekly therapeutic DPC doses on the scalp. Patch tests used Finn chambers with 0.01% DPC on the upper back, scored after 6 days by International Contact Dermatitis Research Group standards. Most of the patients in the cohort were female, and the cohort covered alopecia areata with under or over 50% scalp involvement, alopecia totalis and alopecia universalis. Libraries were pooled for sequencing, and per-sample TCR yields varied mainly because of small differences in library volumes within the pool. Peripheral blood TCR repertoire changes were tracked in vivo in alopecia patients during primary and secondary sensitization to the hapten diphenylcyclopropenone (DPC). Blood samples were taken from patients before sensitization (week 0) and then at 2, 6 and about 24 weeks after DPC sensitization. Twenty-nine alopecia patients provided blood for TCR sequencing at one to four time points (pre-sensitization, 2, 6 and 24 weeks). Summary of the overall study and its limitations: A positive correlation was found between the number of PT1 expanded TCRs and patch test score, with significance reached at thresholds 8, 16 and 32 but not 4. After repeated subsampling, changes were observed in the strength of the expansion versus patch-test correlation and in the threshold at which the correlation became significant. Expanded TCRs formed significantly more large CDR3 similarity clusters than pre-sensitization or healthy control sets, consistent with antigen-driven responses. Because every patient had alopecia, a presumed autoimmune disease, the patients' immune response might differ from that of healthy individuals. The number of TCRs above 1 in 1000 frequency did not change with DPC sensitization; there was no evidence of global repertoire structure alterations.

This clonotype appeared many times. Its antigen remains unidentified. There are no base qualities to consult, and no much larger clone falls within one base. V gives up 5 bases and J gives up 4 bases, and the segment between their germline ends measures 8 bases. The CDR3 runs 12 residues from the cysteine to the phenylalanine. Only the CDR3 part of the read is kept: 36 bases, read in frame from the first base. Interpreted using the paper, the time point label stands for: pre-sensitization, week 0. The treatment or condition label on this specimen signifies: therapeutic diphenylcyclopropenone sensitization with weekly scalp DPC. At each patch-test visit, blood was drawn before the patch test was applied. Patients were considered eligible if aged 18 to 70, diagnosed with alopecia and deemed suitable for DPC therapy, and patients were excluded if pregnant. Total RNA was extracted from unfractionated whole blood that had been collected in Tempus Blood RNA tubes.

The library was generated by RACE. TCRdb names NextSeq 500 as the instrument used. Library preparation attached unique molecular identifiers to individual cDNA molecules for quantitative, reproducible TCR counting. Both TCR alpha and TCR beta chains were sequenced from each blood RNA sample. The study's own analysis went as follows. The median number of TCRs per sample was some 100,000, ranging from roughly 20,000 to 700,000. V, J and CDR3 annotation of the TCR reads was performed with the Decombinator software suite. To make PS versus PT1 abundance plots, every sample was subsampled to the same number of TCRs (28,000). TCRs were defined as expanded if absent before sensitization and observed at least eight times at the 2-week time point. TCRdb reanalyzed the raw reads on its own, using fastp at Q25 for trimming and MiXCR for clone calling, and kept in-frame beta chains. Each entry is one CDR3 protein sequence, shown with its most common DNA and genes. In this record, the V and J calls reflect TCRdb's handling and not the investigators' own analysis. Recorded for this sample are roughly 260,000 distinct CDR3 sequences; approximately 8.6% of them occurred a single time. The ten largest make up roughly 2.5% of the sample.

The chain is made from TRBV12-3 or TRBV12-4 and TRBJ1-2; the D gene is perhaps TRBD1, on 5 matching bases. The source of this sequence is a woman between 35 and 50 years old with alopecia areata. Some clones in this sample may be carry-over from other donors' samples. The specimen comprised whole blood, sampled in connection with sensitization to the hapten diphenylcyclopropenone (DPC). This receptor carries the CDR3 CASSPTAYGYTF. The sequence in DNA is TGTGCCAGCAGTCCGACAGCCTATGGCTACACCTTC.